The rows below give T cell receptor beta chains drawn from one sample of a study of Graves' ophthalmopathy and Graves' hyperthyroidism. From the multiplex PCR reads, TCRdb called clonotypes with MiXCR, one entry per CDR3 protein. The repertoire holds 500,000 to 800,000 distinct CDR3 sequences, with roughly 41% as singletons. The sample taken for sequencing was peripheral blood. The receptors stem from an adult man with Graves' ophthalmopathy. CDR3s include the opening cysteine and the closing phenylalanine or tryptophan.

TRBV20-1	TRBJ1-1	CSAKAGTGGMNTEAFF
TRBV5-1	TRBJ2-2	CASSDRGSDSTGELFF
TRBV7-9	TRBJ1-1	CASSFHGEGPNTEAFF
TRBV5-1	TRBJ1-2	CASSLDSPNYGYTF
TRBV3-1	TRBJ2-5	CASSQDRKETTQYF
TRBV29-1	TRBJ1-2	CSVEEGEGGYTF
TRBV7-6	TRBJ2-7	CASSRTSSRSSYEQYF
TRBV3-1	TRBJ2-7	CASSQDLQGSYEQYF
TRBV20-1	TRBJ1-1	CSARNTGLFGAFF
TRBV9	TRBJ1-6	CASSVARDSPLHF
TRBV2	TRBJ2-5	CASTGQAQETQYF
TRBV6-5	TRBJ1-6	CASRLQGGRNSPLHF
TRBV10-3	TRBJ1-5	CAISESGGILLNQPQHF
TRBV4-3	TRBJ2-7	CASSQDTGTSYEQYF
TRBV19	TRBJ1-1	CASSILGANTEAFF
TRBV7-9	TRBJ1-1	CASSYSGVDTEALF
TRBV6-5	TRBJ1-5	CASSVFPSNQPQHF
TRBV6-1	TRBJ2-5	CASSVDYQLETQYF
TRBV2	TRBJ1-1	CATRPGSGAEAFF
TRBV29-1	TRBJ2-2	CSVEWDRGDTGELFF
TRBV12-3/TRBV12-4	TRBJ1-2	CASSLTGEVGYTF
TRBV19	TRBJ1-4	CATNQEGGPTNEKLFF
TRBV6-1	TRBJ1-5	CASSPRSGGNQPQHF
TRBV7-2	TRBJ1-5	CASSSGTVHNQPQHF
TRBV7-9	TRBJ2-6	CASSLWAGGEAF
TRBV6-6	TRBJ2-7	CASTLMSRGTYEQYF
TRBV29-1	TRBJ2-2	CSWTGVIGELFF
TRBV10-3	TRBJ1-6	CAITVPGQTTNSPLHF
TRBV19	TRBJ2-7	CASSTRTGAYEQYF
TRBV5-6	TRBJ1-4	CASSQTGGKLFF
TRBV20-1	TRBJ2-7	CSASLAGGPYEQYF
TRBV25-1	TRBJ1-5	CASSQDQPFQGSNQPQHF
TRBV12-3/TRBV12-4	TRBJ2-7	CASGLPYGQSSYEQYF
TRBV2	TRBJ2-3	CASSEGFTQYF
TRBV6-1	TRBJ1-5	CASSDMRGQPQHF
TRBV12-3/TRBV12-4	TRBJ2-7	CASSLWSGSYEQYF
TRBV14	TRBJ2-7	CASRPNRQSPLYEQYF
TRBV6-5	TRBJ2-5	CASRETGANQETQYF
TRBV5-1	TRBJ2-2	CASTTGETGELFF
TRBV19	TRBJ1-2	CASSIRHRRGRGYTF
TRBV4-1	TRBJ2-5	CASSRNAQETQYF
TRBV6-1	TRBJ2-7	CASSLTRDTAYEQYF
TRBV30	TRBJ1-1	CAWSGTDEAFF
TRBV7-8	TRBJ1-6	CASSPRAAGRRSPLHF
TRBV29-1	TRBJ1-3	CSVENSSGKINTIYF